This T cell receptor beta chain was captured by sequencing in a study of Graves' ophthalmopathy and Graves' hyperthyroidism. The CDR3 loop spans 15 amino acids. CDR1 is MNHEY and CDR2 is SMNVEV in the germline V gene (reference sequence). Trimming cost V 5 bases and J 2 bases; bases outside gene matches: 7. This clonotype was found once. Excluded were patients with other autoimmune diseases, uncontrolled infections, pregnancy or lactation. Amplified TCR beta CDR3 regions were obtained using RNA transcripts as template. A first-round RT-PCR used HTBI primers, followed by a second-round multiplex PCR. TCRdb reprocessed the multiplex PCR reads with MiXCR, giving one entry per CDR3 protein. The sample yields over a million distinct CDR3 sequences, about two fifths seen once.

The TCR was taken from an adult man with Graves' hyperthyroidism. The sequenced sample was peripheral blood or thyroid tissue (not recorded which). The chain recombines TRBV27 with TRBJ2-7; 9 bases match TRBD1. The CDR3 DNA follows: TGTGCCAGCAGTAAGCACAGGGGGCGCCCCTACGAGCAGTACTTC. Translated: CASSKHRGRPYEQYF.